Below, one TCR beta chain is given with its context. A junction boundary mismatches the germline segment, possibly from a read error. Both RNA and DNA were isolated together from about 21-30 mg of bulk tissue that had not been sorted. This sample stems from a study of tumor-infiltrating lymphocytes in primary liver carcinoma. Starting from 450 to 500 ng of total RNA, TCR beta cDNA was produced with a primer in the constant region. The TCR beta library was amplified through three nested multiplex PCR rounds in a modified ARM-PCR procedure. The first two PCR rounds used TRBV1-TRBV30 forward primers with a C-beta reverse primer, 9 to 11 cycles each. A single record per CDR3 protein comes from TCRdb applying MiXCR to the multiplex PCR reads. The data hold about 30,000 distinct CDR3 sequences, with around 70% observed a single time. CDR3 length: 18 amino acids. Germline CDR1 reads SGHNT; CDR2 reads YYREEE (reference sequence).

What was sequenced was liver tumor tissue from sampling region 3. The sample's subset: tumor region T3, left-lateral pole. The receptor comes from a woman in her 30s with primary liver carcinoma and hepatitis B virus infection. The chain uses TRBV5-4 and TRBJ2-3; TRBD2 matches at 10 bases. The CDR3 sequence is CVSSNPVASGSRTDTQYF. The DNA of the CDR3 is TGTGTCAGCAGTAACCCTGTGGCTAGCGGGAGTCGGACAGATACGCAGTATTTT.